This T cell receptor beta chain is from a study of shared clonotypes between healthy human individuals. Here immunoSEQ multiplex PCR was the method, and the copy in TCRdb shows in-frame clones only, minus some. This sample has 700,000 or so clones; around 72% occur once, and the top ten carry about 1.8%. Looked up from germline, CDR1 is LNHNV and CDR2 is YYDKDF (reference sequence). The CDR3 extends over 17 amino acids. V lost 0 bases to trimming and J lost 3 bases; unmatched junction nucleotides: 10. Sequences were obtained from memory CD4+ T cells sorted from blood. The subset was: CD45RA-negative fraction. This TCR came from a woman aged 30 to 39 in good health. V is TRBV15 and J is TRBJ1-1, with 7 bases fitting TRBD1. The CDR3 bases are TGTGCCACCAGCAGAGATGGGTTTGGCAGGGGGGACACTGAAGCTTTCTTT. It yields the protein CATSRDGFGRGDTEAFF.